What follows are 30 T cell receptor beta chains derived from one specimen sequenced in a study of blood T cells in healthy people across ages (dated by TCRdb to between 2014 and 2017). The library was generated by 5' RACE. This sample was sequenced with an Illumina HiSeq 2500. A second roughly 7 to 12 cycle PCR used a sample-barcoded 5' primer and a J-beta primer mix. The raw public data were reprocessed by TCRdb itself: fastp quality trimming at Q25, MiXCR clonotype calling, in-frame beta chains only. Each entry is one CDR3 protein sequence, shown with its most common DNA and genes. Within this sample are approximately 810,000 distinct CDR3 sequences, with 29% of them counted one time only. The ten biggest clones cover roughly 17% of the sample. Sample: blood. These receptors all stem from a woman of 80 years or more in good health.

J is TRBJ2-5 and V is TRBV5-1; possible D gene TRBD1, 6 bases. This CDR3 has 15 residues. Trimming cost V 4 bases and J 2 bases, with 15 bases left between them. Germline CDR1 is SGHRS and CDR2 is YFSETQ. CDR3 in amino acids: CASSITGNSQETQYF. CDR3 DNA sequence: TGCGCCAGCAGCATTACAGGGAACTCACAAGAGACCCAGTACTTC.

About this clonotype itself: The junction departs from the called germline gene at one end, perhaps through a read error. CDR3 residues: CVSSRNMDPASPLHF. The CDR3 DNA reads TGTGTCAGCAGCCGAAACATGGACCCCGCTTCACCCCTCCACTTT. This sequence joins TRBV7-2 and TRBJ1-6; D remains unclear. The CDR3 sequence is 15 residues long. Germline CDR1 reads SGHTA; CDR2 reads FQGNSA. The full variable domain, with the rest looked up from reference TRBV7-2 and TRBJ1-6, is GAGVSQSPSNKVTEKGKDVELRCDPISGHTALYWYRQSLGQGLEFLIYFQGNSAPDKSGLPSDRFSAERTGGSVSTLTIQRTQQEDSAVYLCVSSRNMDPASPLHFGNGTRLTVT.

This clonotype was counted many times. The rearrangement links TRBV7-2 to TRBJ1-4; D gene ambiguous. Between the trimmed V and J ends, which lost 0 bases and 0 bases, there was a span of 5 bases. The germline V gene encodes CDR1 SGHTA and CDR2 FQGNSA. The CDR3 has 15 residues. Here the CDR3 reads CASSLAVTTNEKLFF. Written as DNA, the CDR3 is TGTGCCAGCAGCTTAGCGGTAACAACTAATGAAAAACTGTTTTTT.

This clonotype has at least ten counts. V is TRBV21-1 and J is TRBJ2-7; TRBD1 is the table's D call, not checked against the DNA. TRBV21-1 represents a pseudogene. The length of the CDR3 is 18 residues. CDR3 nucleotides: TGTGCCAGCAGCAAAGCGGATAAGGGGAGAGTAGGGCTCTACGAGCAGTACTTC. Protein sequence: CASSKADKGRVGLYEQYF.

The chain carries TRBV5-1 and TRBJ2-2; D gene uncertain. The CDR3 is 14 amino acids. Between the trimmed V and J ends, which lost 6 bases and 0 bases, there was a span of 9 bases. Germline values: CDR1 SGHRS, CDR2 YFSETQ. CDR3 nucleotide sequence: TGCGCCAGCACGCCGTTCGCGAACACCGGGGAGCTGTTTTTT. As protein: CASTPFANTGELFF.

V gene TRBV5-1 combines with J gene TRBJ2-2; a possible D gene is TRBD2 (5 bases). Trimming cost V 4 bases and J 1 base, with 14 bases left between them. CDR1 and CDR2 (germline): SGHRS, YFSETQ. The CDR3 is 16 amino acids. The CDR3 loop reads CASSRSRDRNTGELFF. The CDR3 DNA reads as TGCGCCAGCAGCCGTAGCCGGGATAGGAACACCGGGGAGCTGTTTTTT.

A remark on this clonotype: This may be a read error, as it is one base from a much larger clone. This CDR3 is CARSASRALLAGSTDTQYF. The CDR3 DNA reads as TGTGCCCGCAGCGCAAGTAGGGCCCTACTAGCGGGGAGCACAGATACGCAGTATTTT. This rearrangement joins TRBV9 to TRBJ2-3; 10 nucleotides agree with TRBD2. This CDR3 region has 19 residues. Germline CDR1 and CDR2: SGDLS and YYNGEE.

The V gene is TRBV6-7, the J gene TRBJ2-1; D gene ambiguous. TRBV6-7 is given ORF status, its function remaining uncertain. The CDR3 is 16 amino acids. With 6 bases removed from V and 0 bases from J, the gap between germline ends came to 15 bases. In nucleotides, the CDR3 is TGTGCCAGCAGCTACCGGGCGTGGTCCTCCTACAATGAGCAGTTCTTC. Translating it yields CASSYRAWSSYNEQFF.

This clonotype was found many times. CDR3 region: CSSRGGVDYGYTF. CDR3 nucleotides: TGCAGCAGTAGAGGGGGCGTCGACTATGGCTACACCTTC. J is TRBJ1-2 and V is TRBV29-1; 7 nucleotides align to TRBD1. The CDR3 consists of 13 residues. Germline lookup yields CDR1 SQVTM and CDR2 ANQGSEA. V was clipped by 8 bases and J by 3 bases; unmatched bases: 9.

The chain has TRBV12-3 or TRBV12-4 and TRBJ2-1; 7 positions match TRBD1. The J call could be wrong; TRBJ2-7 is a better fit for the DNA end. The CDR3 is made up of 14 amino acids. As DNA, the CDR3 is TGTGCCAGCAGTTTACGACAGGGCAGTCACAAGCAGTACTTC. Residues: CASSLRQGSHKQYF.

Worth noting for this clonotype: A much larger clone lies one base from this, so it may be a read error. The chain employs TRBV7-9 and TRBJ2-1; no definite D call. Trimming shortened V by 1 base and J by 13 bases, and 14 bases separated the two germline ends. The germline gives CDR1 SEHNR, CDR2 FQNEAQ (reference sequence). The CDR3 loop spans 13 amino acids. The CDR3 coding sequence is TGTGCCAGCAGCTTAGGAAGCTCGGAGACCCAGTTCTTC. Its translation is CASSLGSSETQFF.

This clonotype appeared many times. V and J are TRBV4-3 and TRBJ2-1; D gene unclear. Trimming cost V 0 bases and J 7 bases, with 10 bases left between them. The CDR3 has 14 amino acids. Germline-derived CDR1 and CDR2 are LGHNA and YSLEER. CDR3 amino acids: CASSQDQWGNEQFF. The CDR3 DNA reads TGCGCCAGCAGCCAAGATCAATGGGGTAATGAGCAGTTCTTC.

This clonotype was seen ten or more times. The chain is built from TRBV7-2 and TRBJ2-7, with 8 bases fitting TRBD2. The V and J ends lost 5 bases and 6 bases, in that order; junction bases with no gene match: 12. The length of the CDR3 is 15 residues. Germline CDR1 and CDR2: SGHTA and FQGNSA. Written as DNA, the CDR3 is TGTGCCAGCAGCCCCCAGGGGCGGGGGGTGGTCGAGCAGTACTTC. Its translation: CASSPQGRGVVEQYF.

On this clonotype: Relative to the germline gene, one junction end is altered; a read error may explain this. The chain is built from TRBV6-6 and TRBJ1-1; TRBD1 agrees at 8 bases. Germline V gives CDR1 MNHNY, CDR2 SVGAGI (reference sequence). The CDR3 is 15 amino acids. In DNA form, the CDR3 reads TGTGCCAGCAGTTCGCGACAGGGGTTGAACACTGAAACTTTCTTT. It translates to CASSSRQGLNTETFF.

This clonotype was observed at least ten times. The V call is TRBV4-3, the J call TRBJ2-1; TRBD2 aligns across 14 bases. This CDR3 is built from 17 residues. With 0 bases clipped from V and 8 bases from J, the junction kept 6 bases outside the gene matches. The germline V gene encodes CDR1 LGHNA and CDR2 YSLEER. The CDR3 nucleotides are TGCGCCAGCAGCCAAGACACGACTAGCGGGGGGGCCGATGAGCAGTTCTTC. It translates to CASSQDTTSGGADEQFF.

Concerning this clonotype: This may be a read error, as it is one base from a much larger clone. V usage is TRBV9 and J usage is TRBJ2-5, with D tentatively TRBD1 (5 bases). The CDR3 has 14 residues. Germline loops: CDR1 SGDLS, CDR2 YYNGEE. The CDR3 reads CASSEHRSQGTQYF. CDR3 nucleotide sequence: TGTGCCAGCAGCGAGCACAGGAGCCAAGGGACCCAGTACTTC.

The V call is TRBV19, the J call TRBJ2-5; D possibly corresponds to TRBD2 (6 bases). The CDR3 has 16 residues. Trimming left V 3 bases short and J 5 bases short, with 19 bases between. CDR1 and CDR2 (germline): LNHDA, SQIVND (reference sequence). CDR3 sequence reads: CASSITGVTRGETQYF. In DNA, the CDR3 is TGTGCCAGTAGTATTACAGGTGTTACCCGGGGGGAGACCCAGTACTTC.

Many counts were recorded for this clonotype. This chain links TRBV7-9 with TRBJ2-4; D remains ambiguous. Germline V gene sequence: CDR1 SEHNR, CDR2 FQNEAQ (reference sequence). The CDR3 contains 16 residues. V lost 1 base, J lost 0 bases, and 10 bases lay in between. The CDR3 here is CASSLEGSVAKNIQYF. Written as DNA, the CDR3 is TGTGCCAGCAGCTTAGAGGGCAGCGTAGCCAAAAACATTCAGTACTTC. The variable domain in full, with the rest retrieved from reference TRBV7-9 and TRBJ2-4, is DTGVSQNPRHKITKRGQNVTFRCDPISEHNRLYWYRQTLGQGPEFLTYFQNEAQLEKSRLLSDRFSAERPKGSFSTLEIQRTEQGDSAMYLCASSLEGSVAKNIQYFGAGTRLSVL.

To note about this clonotype: This may be a read error: a much more frequent sequence differs by one nucleotide. The chain carries TRBV20-1 and TRBJ1-2, with D tentatively TRBD1 (5 bases). Germline CDR1 reads DFQATT; CDR2 reads SNEGSKA (reference sequence). CDR3 length: 12 amino acids. CDR3 region: CMMEQGGYGYTF. The CDR3, as DNA: TGCATGATGGAGCAGGGAGGCTATGGCTACACCTTC.

This clonotype came up many times. The J gene is TRBJ2-3, the V gene TRBV6-1, with TRBD2 matching over 13 bases. The CDR3 runs 16 residues. V trimming: 6 bases; J trimming: 2 bases; junction bases outside the gene matches: 5. Germline lookup yields CDR1 MNHNS and CDR2 SASEGT. Here the CDR3 DNA reads TGTGCCAGCAGGGAGACTAGCGGGGGGTCCACAGATACGCAGTATTTT. Its translation: CASRETSGGSTDTQYF.

This clonotype was detected ten times or more. The chain's CDR3 is CASSLGQGGNSPLHF. The CDR3 region has the DNA TGTGCCAGCAGCTTGGGCCAGGGGGGAAATTCACCCCTCCACTTT. The V and J genes are TRBV7-6 and TRBJ1-6; 7 nucleotides align to TRBD1. CDR3 size: 15 residues. V gave up 3 bases and J gave up 7 bases; unmatched junction bases: 6. Germline-derived CDR1 and CDR2 are SGHVS and FNYEAQ.

The chain couples TRBV6-2 or TRBV6-3 to TRBJ1-2; D is undetermined. The V end lost 6 bases, the J end lost 8 bases, and 19 bases lay between the germline ends. The CDR3 has 14 amino acids. Per germline, CDR1 MNHEY and CDR2 SVGEGT. The CDR3 DNA sequence: TGTGCCAGCAGCGCAGTAAGCTGGGCGAGGGGCTACACCTTC. It translates to CASSAVSWARGYTF.

There are many counts of this clonotype. The chain combines TRBV2 with TRBJ2-3, with 14 bases that match TRBD2. CDR3 size: 16 residues. Per the germline V gene, CDR1 is SNHLY and CDR2 is FYNNEI. The trim removed 5 bases at V and 5 bases at J, leaving 6 bases unmatched. The CDR3 DNA sequence: TGTGCCAGCAGTTCCGGACTAGCGGGGGGTCGAGATACGCAGTATTTT. Protein sequence: CASSSGLAGGRDTQYF.

This clonotype was counted only a few times. The V gene is TRBV20-1, the J gene TRBJ1-4, with a possible D match to TRBD1 (5 bases). V was cut by 0 bases and J by 7 bases, with 15 bases left in between. From germline, CDR1 is DFQATT and CDR2 SNEGSKA (reference sequence). The CDR3 has 15 amino acids. The CDR3 sequence: CSARDLGGRGEKLFF. In DNA, the CDR3 is TGCAGTGCTAGAGATCTTGGGGGACGGGGTGAAAAACTGTTTTTT.

Comments on this clonotype: A read error may account for a junction end that differs from germline. The J gene is TRBJ1-2, the V gene TRBV30; D possibly corresponds to TRBD1 (6 bases). Germline V gene lookup returns CDR1 GTSNPN and CDR2 SVGIG (reference sequence). CDR3 size: 13 residues. The CDR3 protein is CAWAAGDTYGCTF. For the CDR3, the DNA is TGTGCCTGGGCCGCGGGGGACACCTACGGCTGCACCTTC.

This clonotype was seen more than once but under ten times. This chain connects TRBV6-6 to TRBJ1-4; D may be TRBD1 (5 bases). The CDR3 is 14 amino acids. In germline, CDR1 is MNHNY, CDR2 SVGAGI (reference sequence). V was pared by 6 bases and J by 4 bases, with 12 bases between. In DNA, the CDR3 is TGTGCCAGCAGGACGACAGTGCTTAATGAAAAACTGTTTTTT. Translating gives CASRTTVLNEKLFF.

Points on this clonotype: Just one base apart from a much larger clone, this may be a read error. The genes are TRBV5-1 and TRBJ2-1, with a possible D match to TRBD2 (7 bases). CDR1 SGHRS and CDR2 YFSETQ come from the germline V gene. CDR3 length equals 16 residues. CDR3 coding DNA: TGCGTCAGCAGCGCAGCGGGGCGGGGGCCCGACAATGAGCAGTTCTTC. Translation: CVSSAAGRGPDNEQFF.

This clonotype was found a few times. The rearrangement links TRBV27 to TRBJ2-1, with 11 nucleotides matching TRBD2. Matching the DNA end better, TRBJ2-7 makes the J call doubtful. This CDR3 has 15 amino acids. Looked up from germline, CDR1 is MNHEY and CDR2 is SMNVEV (reference sequence). The CDR3 is CASILRLAGNNEQYF. DNA of the CDR3: TGTGCCAGCATCCTCAGACTAGCGGGGAACAATGAGCAGTACTTC.

The chain is built from TRBV9 and TRBJ1-6, with a tentative D call TRBD1 (5 bases). V lost 3 bases to trimming and J lost 7 bases, with 14 bases between them. The length of the CDR3 is 15 residues. The germline V gene encodes CDR1 SGDLS and CDR2 YYNGEE. The DNA for the CDR3 is TGTGCCAGCAGCGGAGGGGTGACGGGAAATTCACCCCTCCACTTT. It specifies CASSGGVTGNSPLHF.

This clonotype was seen repeatedly, ten times or more. The rearrangement joins TRBV7-2 to TRBJ2-7; the match to TRBD1 covers 11 bases. V gave up 4 bases and J gave up 4 bases; unmatched junction bases: 6. The CDR3 consists of 15 residues. The germline gives CDR1 SGHTA, CDR2 FQGNSA. The CDR3 DNA reads as TGTGCCAGCAGCTCGCGGGACAGGGGGGGATACGAGCAGTACTTC. Translated: CASSSRDRGGYEQYF.